This T cell receptor beta chain was documented in a study of PD-1 blockade in classical Hodgkin lymphoma. On the study more broadly: With a 2-week interval, patients received intravenous nivolumab at 3 mg/kg.

Described time point: cycle 4 day 1 (C4D1), after 6 weeks of nivolumab. Following autologous stem cell transplantation, relapse occurred in every patient, and exposure to brentuximab vedotin varied. Comments on this clone: Its specificity is unknown. Other DNA sequences within the sample encode an identical CDR3.

Libraries were prepared by immunoSEQ multiplex PCR; TCRdb keeps only in-frame clonotypes and omits some of them. Among over 70,000 clones listed, approximately 90% were seen once. Whole-study results and caveats: Complete responders showed a baseline diversity that resembled the diversity of newly diagnosed patients. Healthy donors reportedly exceeded newly diagnosed patients in baseline TCR diversity. Nivolumab initiation under 1 year post-ASCT meant exclusion.

There are 15 residues in the CDR3. Germline V gives CDR1 SNHLY, CDR2 FYNNEI. The V segment lost 5 bases and the J segment 2 bases; nucleotides outside the gene matches: 2. The source is a human donor with classical Hodgkin lymphoma. The chain couples TRBV2 to TRBJ2-1; 11 nucleotides match TRBD2. Sequencing was performed on peripheral blood mononuclear cells (PBMCs), taken before the fourth cycle of nivolumab. The CDR3 sequence: CASSFSGGAYNEQFF. In nucleotides, the CDR3 is TGTGCCAGCAGTTTTAGCGGGGGGGCCTACAATGAGCAGTTCTTC.